The clone carrying this T cell receptor (beta chain) was seen a single time. Its antigen remains unidentified. People who had autoimmune disease history or systemic immunosuppression were excluded. Sequenced by immunoSEQ multiplex PCR; TCRdb stores in-frame clones only, minus some. The sample consists of some 99,000 clones, 87% of them appearing once. These data belong to a study of OX40 agonist ivuxolimab in advanced cancers. Findings of the study overall: The authors did not determine the antigen specificity of the expanded peripheral T cells. In CD8+ T cells, expanded clones were on average more numerous than in CD4+.

The ends lost 6 bases at V and 2 bases at J; junction bases unmatched: 9. Germline-derived CDR1 and CDR2 are ENHRY and SYGVKD. The CDR3 is made up of 16 amino acids. The chain recombines TRBV10-3 with TRBJ1-5; 8 nucleotides agree with TRBD1. The receptor was derived from an adult with an advanced solid tumor such as melanoma, head and neck, liver or kidney cancer. Sequences were derived from CD4+ or CD8+ T cells sorted from blood, sampled in a trial of the OX40 agonist ivuxolimab. The CDR3 DNA is TGTGCCATCAGGGACCAGGGGGCGCTGGGCAATCAGCCCCAGCATTTT. It specifies CAIRDQGALGNQPQHF.